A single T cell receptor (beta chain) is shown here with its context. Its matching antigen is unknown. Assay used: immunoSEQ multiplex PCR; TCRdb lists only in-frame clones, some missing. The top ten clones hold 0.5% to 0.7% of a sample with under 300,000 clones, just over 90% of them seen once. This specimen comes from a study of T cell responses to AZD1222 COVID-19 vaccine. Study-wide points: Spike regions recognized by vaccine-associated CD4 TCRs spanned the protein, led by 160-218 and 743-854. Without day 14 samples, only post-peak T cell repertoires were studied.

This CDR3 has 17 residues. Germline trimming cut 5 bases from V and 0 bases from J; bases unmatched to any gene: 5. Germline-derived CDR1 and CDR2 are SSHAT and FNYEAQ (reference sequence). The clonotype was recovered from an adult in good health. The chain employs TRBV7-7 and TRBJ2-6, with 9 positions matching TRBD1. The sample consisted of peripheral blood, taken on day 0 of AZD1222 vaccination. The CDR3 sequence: CASSPRQGDSGANVLTF. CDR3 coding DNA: TGTGCCAGCAGCCCGAGACAGGGGGACTCTGGGGCCAACGTCCTGACTTTC.